Listed here are 20 T cell receptor beta chains from one sample, sequenced in a study of PD-1 blockade in classical Hodgkin lymphoma. Exposure to brentuximab vedotin varied, and each patient had relapsed following autologous stem cell transplantation. Magnetic negative selection, applied to thawed PBMCs, was used to isolate the CD8+ T cells. Libraries were prepared by immunoSEQ multiplex PCR; TCRdb keeps only in-frame clonotypes and omits some of them. Among around 13,000 clones listed, 79% were seen once. This material consisted of CD8+ T cells from blood, taken at baseline. Receptors were obtained from a human donor with classical Hodgkin lymphoma.

CDR3 protein: CASSYFPGANTEAFF. The CDR3 DNA sequence: TGTGCCAGCAGTTACTTCCCAGGCGCGAACACTGAAGCTTTCTTT. The rearrangement uses TRBV6-5 and TRBJ1-1; D gene uncertain. CDR1 is MNHEY and CDR2 is SVGAGI in the germline V gene. CDR3 size: 15 residues. V was cut by 1 base and J by 1 base, with 10 bases left in between.

This chain links TRBV7-6 with TRBJ2-1; 13 bases fit TRBD2. The CDR3 has 15 residues. V trimming: 1 base; J trimming: 9 bases; junction bases outside the gene matches: 3. Germline assignment: CDR1 SGHVS and CDR2 FNYEAQ. The CDR3 DNA reads as TGTGCCAGCAGCTTAGTAGGACTAGCGGGGGCTGAGCAGTTCTTC. Protein: CASSLVGLAGAEQFF.

V and J are TRBV27 and TRBJ2-2, with a tentative D call TRBD2 (6 bases). The ends were cut back, 5 bases at V and 6 bases at J, with 13 bases in the middle. The CDR3 is 14 amino acids. CDR1 and CDR2 from the germline V gene are MNHEY and SMNVEV (reference sequence). The CDR3 nucleotides are TGTGCCAGCAGTCACACCGGGGGAGCCGGGGAGCTGTTTTTT. This translates into CASSHTGGAGELFF.

The rearrangement links TRBV25-1 to TRBJ1-4; TRBD1 matches at 7 bases. The J segment lost 6 bases and the V segment lost 6 bases, leaving 7 bases of the junction unmatched. The germline V gene has CDR1 MGHDK and CDR2 SYGVNS. This CDR3 region has 14 residues. CDR3 nucleotides: TGTGCCAGCAGGATGACAGGGTTGGATGAAAAACTGTTTTTT. It translates to CASRMTGLDEKLFF.

This clone has more than one count but fewer than ten. The V gene is TRBV20-1, the J gene TRBJ2-1, with D unclear. Germline V lookup: CDR1 DFQATT, CDR2 SNEGSKA (reference sequence). The CDR3 sequence is 10 residues long. The V end was cut by 6 bases, the J end by 10 bases, with 10 bases between. CDR3 sequence reads: CSALEGEQFF. CDR3 nucleotide sequence: TGCAGTGCGTTAGAAGGCGAGCAGTTCTTC.

This clone has only one observation. The chain is built from TRBV11-2 and TRBJ1-1, with D perhaps TRBD1 (6 bases). Trimming left V 11 bases short and J 1 base short, with 17 bases between. The CDR3 is 14 residues long. The germline V gene encodes CDR1 SGHAT and CDR2 FQNNGV. The DNA for the CDR3 is TGTGCCGGGTATCGAGGGGGGGCGAACACTGAAGCTTTCTTT. Its translation: CAGYRGGANTEAFF.

This chain uses TRBV19 with TRBJ1-2; maybe TRBD1 (5 bases). The germline V and J ends were trimmed by 6 bases and 6 bases, with 14 bases remaining between them. Germline CDR1 is LNHDA and CDR2 is SQIVND (reference sequence). The CDR3 has 13 amino acids. In nucleotides, the CDR3 is TGTGCCAGTAGCCGAGCGGGACTCGATGGCTACACCTTC. This gives the protein CASSRAGLDGYTF.

J is TRBJ2-7 and V is TRBV7-8; no clear D gene. Trimming took 5 bases from V and 7 from J, leaving 15 bases between them. The CDR3 is 13 amino acids. CDR1 and CDR2 (germline): SGHVS, FQNEAQ. CDR3 amino acids: CASSLGSMGEQYF. The CDR3 DNA reads TGTGCCAGCAGCCTGGGGTCGATGGGGGAGCAGTACTTC.

The chain has TRBV10-3 and TRBJ2-4; the match to TRBD1 covers 10 bases. The CDR3 is 17 amino acids. Germline assignment: CDR1 ENHRY and CDR2 SYGVKD. V was pared by 1 base and J by 6 bases, with 9 bases of the junction left unmatched. The CDR3 reads CAISEWEDRGRPNIQYF. CDR3 DNA sequence: TGTGCCATCAGTGAGTGGGAAGACAGGGGGCGACCAAACATTCAGTACTTC.

This chain uses TRBV7-2 with TRBJ2-5; TRBD2 matches at 7 bases. The ends lost 7 bases at V and 4 bases at J; junction bases unmatched: 12. The CDR3 has 15 residues. Germline V gene sequence: CDR1 SGHTA, CDR2 FQGNSA. The CDR3 region has the DNA TGTGCCAGCACCTACCCGTCTAGCGGACTAGAGACCCAGTACTTC. Translating it yields CASTYPSSGLETQYF.

This clone has just one count. This chain joins TRBV18 and TRBJ2-1; D not certain. V dropped 0 bases and J dropped 7 bases, with 7 bases sitting between them. The CDR3 contains 13 residues. Germline V gene sequence: CDR1 KGHSH, CDR2 LQKENI. Here the CDR3 reads CASSPPLENEQFF. The DNA for the CDR3 is TGTGCCAGCTCACCACCGCTTGAGAATGAGCAGTTCTTC.

The chain links TRBV5-6 to TRBJ2-7; 8 bases match TRBD1. V was clipped by 2 bases and J by 0 bases; unmatched bases: 1. Germline V gene sequence: CDR1 SGHDT, CDR2 YYEEEE. This CDR3 is built from 14 residues. The CDR3 is CASSLQGGSYEQYF. CDR3 nucleotides: TGTGCCAGCAGCTTACAGGGGGGCTCCTACGAGCAGTACTTC.

As DNA, the CDR3 is TGCGCCAGCAGCTTGCCAGACGGGCGGGGGTCTTGGGGCGAGCAGTACTTC. Its protein product is CASSLPDGRGSWGEQYF. This chain joins TRBV5-1 and TRBJ2-7; TRBD2 matches at 7 bases. Germline CDR1 reads SGHRS; CDR2 reads YFSETQ. V shed 1 base and J 6 bases; nucleotides not matched to a gene: 16. The CDR3 has 17 amino acids.

The chain carries TRBV28 and TRBJ2-3; 8 bases line up with TRBD2. V lost 5 bases and J lost 8; bases outside the gene matches: 15. Germline V gene data show CDR1 as MDHEN and CDR2 as SYDVKM. This CDR3 region has 16 residues. Written as DNA, the CDR3 is TGTGCCAGCAGTGGCGAAGGGCGGGGGGCCCGGTTTACGCAGTATTTT. Translating it yields CASSGEGRGARFTQYF.

The V and J genes are TRBV10-2 and TRBJ2-7; D unresolved. The CDR3 is made up of 14 amino acids. The germline gives CDR1 WSHSY, CDR2 SAAADI. The V end lost 8 bases, the J end lost 2 bases, and 16 bases lay between the germline ends. Here the CDR3 reads CASEPGSTPYEQYF. CDR3 coding DNA: TGCGCCAGCGAGCCGGGCAGCACCCCCTACGAGCAGTACTTC.

Only a few counts were recorded for this clone. The gene calls are TRBV2 and TRBJ1-5; TRBD1 aligns across 9 bases. The germline V gene encodes CDR1 SNHLY and CDR2 FYNNEI. CDR3 size: 18 residues. V trimming: 0 bases; J trimming: 9 bases; junction bases outside the gene matches: 15. In nucleotides, the CDR3 is TGTGCCAGCAGTGAAGCGCTTCGGGTCAGGACAGGGGAATGGCCCCAGCATTTT. Translated, it gives CASSEALRVRTGEWPQHF.

V and J are TRBV29-1 and TRBJ1-4, with a possible D match to TRBD1 (5 bases). Trimming pared 6 bases from V and 8 bases from J, leaving 10 bases between. CDR3 length equals 11 residues. Germline V CDR1 and CDR2: SQVTM, ANQGSEA. The CDR3 is CSVGGNEKLFF. CDR3 DNA: TGCAGCGTGGGGGGAAACGAAAAACTGTTTTTT.

The chain uses TRBV2 and TRBJ2-2, with TRBD2 as a possible D gene (5 bases). The length of the CDR3 is 16 residues. The germline gives CDR1 SNHLY, CDR2 FYNNEI. V lost 1 base and J 5 bases, leaving 14 bases between the germline ends. The CDR3 here is CASSEGRGLGTGELFF. CDR3 bases: TGTGCCAGCAGTGAAGGCCGCGGGCTGGGTACCGGGGAGCTGTTTTTT.

V and J are TRBV5-8 and TRBJ1-1; 11 nucleotides agree with TRBD1. Germline-derived CDR1 and CDR2 are SGHTS and YDEGEE. The ends lost 4 bases at V and 5 bases at J; junction bases unmatched: 13. The CDR3 extends over 17 amino acids. The CDR3, as DNA: TGTGCCAGCAGCGGGTGGCCGGGACAGGGGGTGAGAACTGAAGCTTTCTTT. Translation gives CASSGWPGQGVRTEAFF.

V usage is TRBV11-3 and J usage is TRBJ2-7; no clear D. The germline V and J ends were trimmed by 0 bases and 0 bases, with 6 bases remaining between them. The germline V gene encodes CDR1 SGHNT and CDR2 YENEEA. CDR3 size: 14 residues. The CDR3 DNA reads as TGTGCCAGCAGCTTAGAGATTACCTCCTACGAGCAGTACTTC. This codes for CASSLEITSYEQYF.